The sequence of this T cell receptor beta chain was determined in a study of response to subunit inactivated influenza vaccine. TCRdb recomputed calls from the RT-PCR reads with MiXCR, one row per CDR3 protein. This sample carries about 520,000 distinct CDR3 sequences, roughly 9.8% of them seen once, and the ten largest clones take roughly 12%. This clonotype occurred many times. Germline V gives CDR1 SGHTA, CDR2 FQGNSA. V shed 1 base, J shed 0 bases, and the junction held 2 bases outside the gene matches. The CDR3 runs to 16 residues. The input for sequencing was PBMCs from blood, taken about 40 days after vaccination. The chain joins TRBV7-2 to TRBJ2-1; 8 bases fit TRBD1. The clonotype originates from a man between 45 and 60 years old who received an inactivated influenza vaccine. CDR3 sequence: CASSLDGTGSYNEQFF. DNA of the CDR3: TGTGCCAGCAGCTTAGACGGGACAGGCTCCTACAATGAGCAGTTCTTC.